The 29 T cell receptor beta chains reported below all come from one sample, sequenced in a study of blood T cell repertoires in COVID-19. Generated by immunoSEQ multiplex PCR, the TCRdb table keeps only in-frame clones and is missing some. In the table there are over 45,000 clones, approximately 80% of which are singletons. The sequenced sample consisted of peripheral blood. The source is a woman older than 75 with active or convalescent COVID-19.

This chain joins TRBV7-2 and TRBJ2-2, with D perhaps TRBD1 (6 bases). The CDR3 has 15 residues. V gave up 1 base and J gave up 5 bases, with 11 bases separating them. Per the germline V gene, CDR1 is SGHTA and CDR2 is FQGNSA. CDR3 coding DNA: TGTGCCAGCAGCTTAGAACAGGGCGTAACCGGGGAGCTGTTTTTT. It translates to CASSLEQGVTGELFF. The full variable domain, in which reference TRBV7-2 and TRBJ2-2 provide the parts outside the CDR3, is GAGVSQSPSNKVTEKGKDVELRCDPISGHTALYWYRQSLGQGLEFLIYFQGNSAPDKSGLPSDRFSAERTGGSVSTLTIQRTQQEDSAVYLCASSLEQGVTGELFFGEGSRLTVL.

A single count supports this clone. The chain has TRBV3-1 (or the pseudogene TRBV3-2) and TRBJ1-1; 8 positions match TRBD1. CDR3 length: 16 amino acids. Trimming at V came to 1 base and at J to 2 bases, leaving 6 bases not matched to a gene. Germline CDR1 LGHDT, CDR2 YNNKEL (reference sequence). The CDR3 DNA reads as TGTGCCAGCAGCCAAGCGGGGACAGGAGCTAACACTGAAGCTTTCTTT. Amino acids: CASSQAGTGANTEAFF.

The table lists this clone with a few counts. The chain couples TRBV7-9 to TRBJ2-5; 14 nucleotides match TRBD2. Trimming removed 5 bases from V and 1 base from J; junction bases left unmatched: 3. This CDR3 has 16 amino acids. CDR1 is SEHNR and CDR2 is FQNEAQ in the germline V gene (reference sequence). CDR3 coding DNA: TGTGCCAGCAGCCCCGGGACTAGCGGGGGCCAAGAGACCCAGTACTTC. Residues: CASSPGTSGGQETQYF.

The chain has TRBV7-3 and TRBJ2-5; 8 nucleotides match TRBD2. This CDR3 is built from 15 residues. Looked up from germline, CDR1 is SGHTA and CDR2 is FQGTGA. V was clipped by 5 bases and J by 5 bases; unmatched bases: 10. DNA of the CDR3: TGTGCCAGCAGCCCGCAGGCTAGCGGGCGTGAGACCCAGTACTTC. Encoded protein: CASSPQASGRETQYF. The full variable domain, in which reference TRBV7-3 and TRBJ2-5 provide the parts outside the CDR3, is GAGVSQTPSNKVTEKGKYVELRCDPISGHTALYWYRQSLGQGPEFLIYFQGTGAADDSGLPNDRFFAVRPEGSVSTLKIQRTERGDSAVYLCASSPQASGRETQYFGPGTRLLVL.

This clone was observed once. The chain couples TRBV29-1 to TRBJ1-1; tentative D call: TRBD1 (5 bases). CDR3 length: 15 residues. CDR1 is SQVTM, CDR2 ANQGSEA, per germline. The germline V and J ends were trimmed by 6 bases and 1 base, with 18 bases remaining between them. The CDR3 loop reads CSVGKLGQSNTEAFF. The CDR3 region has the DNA TGCAGCGTGGGCAAGCTTGGACAATCGAACACTGAAGCTTTCTTT.

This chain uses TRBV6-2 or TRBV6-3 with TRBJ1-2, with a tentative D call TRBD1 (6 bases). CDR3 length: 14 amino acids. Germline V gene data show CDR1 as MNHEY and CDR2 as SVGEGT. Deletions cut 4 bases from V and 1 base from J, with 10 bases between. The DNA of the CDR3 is TGTGCCAGCAGTTCCAGACAGGATAACTATGGCTACACCTTC. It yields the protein CASSSRQDNYGYTF.

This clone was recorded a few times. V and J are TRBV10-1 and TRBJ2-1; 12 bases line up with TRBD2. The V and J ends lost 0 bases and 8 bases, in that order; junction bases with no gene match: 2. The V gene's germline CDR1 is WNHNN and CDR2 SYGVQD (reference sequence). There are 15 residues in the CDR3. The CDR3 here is CASSESLAGGHEQFF. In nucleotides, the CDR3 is TGCGCCAGCAGTGAGTCCCTAGCGGGGGGGCATGAGCAGTTCTTC.

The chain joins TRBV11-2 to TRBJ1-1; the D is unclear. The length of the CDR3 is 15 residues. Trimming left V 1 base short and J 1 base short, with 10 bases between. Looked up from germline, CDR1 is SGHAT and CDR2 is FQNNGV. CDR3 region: CASSLVAGGNTEAFF. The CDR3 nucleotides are TGTGCCAGCAGCTTAGTGGCAGGTGGGAACACTGAAGCTTTCTTT.

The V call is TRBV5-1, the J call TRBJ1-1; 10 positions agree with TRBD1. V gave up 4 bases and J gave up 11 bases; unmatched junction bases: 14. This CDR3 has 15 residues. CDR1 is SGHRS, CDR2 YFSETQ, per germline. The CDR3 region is CASSEPGTGVIIAFF. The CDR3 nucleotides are TGCGCCAGCAGCGAACCCGGGACAGGGGTGATTATCGCTTTCTTT.

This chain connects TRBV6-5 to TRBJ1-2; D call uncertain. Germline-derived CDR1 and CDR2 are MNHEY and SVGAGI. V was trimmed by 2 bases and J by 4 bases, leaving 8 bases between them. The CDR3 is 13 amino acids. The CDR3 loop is CASSYEGFYGYTF. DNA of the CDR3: TGTGCCAGCAGTTACGAGGGCTTCTATGGCTACACCTTC.

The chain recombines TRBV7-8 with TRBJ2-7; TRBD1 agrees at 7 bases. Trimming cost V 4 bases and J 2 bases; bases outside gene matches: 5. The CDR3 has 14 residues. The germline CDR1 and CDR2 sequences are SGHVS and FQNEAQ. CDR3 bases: TGTGCCAGCAGCTATCAAGGGGGCCCCTACGAGCAGTACTTC. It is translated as CASSYQGGPYEQYF.

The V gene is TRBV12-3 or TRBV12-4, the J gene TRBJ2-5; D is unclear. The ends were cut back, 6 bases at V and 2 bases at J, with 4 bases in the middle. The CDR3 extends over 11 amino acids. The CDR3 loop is CASSQQETQYF. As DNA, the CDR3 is TGTGCCAGCAGCCAACAAGAGACCCAGTACTTC.

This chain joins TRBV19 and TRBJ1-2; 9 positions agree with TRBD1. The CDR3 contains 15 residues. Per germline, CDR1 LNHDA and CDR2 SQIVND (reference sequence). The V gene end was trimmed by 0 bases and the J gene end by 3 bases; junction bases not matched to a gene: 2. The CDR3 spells CASSIDWTGDYGYTF. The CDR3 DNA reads TGTGCCAGTAGTATAGATTGGACAGGGGACTATGGCTACACCTTC.

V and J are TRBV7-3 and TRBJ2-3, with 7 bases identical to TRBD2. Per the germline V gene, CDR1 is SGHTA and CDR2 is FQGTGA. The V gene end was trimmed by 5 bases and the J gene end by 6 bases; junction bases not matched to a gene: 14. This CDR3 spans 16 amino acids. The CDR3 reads CASSKTSSLTTDTQYF. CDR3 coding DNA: TGTGCCAGCAGCAAGACTAGCAGCCTCACCACCGATACGCAGTATTTT.

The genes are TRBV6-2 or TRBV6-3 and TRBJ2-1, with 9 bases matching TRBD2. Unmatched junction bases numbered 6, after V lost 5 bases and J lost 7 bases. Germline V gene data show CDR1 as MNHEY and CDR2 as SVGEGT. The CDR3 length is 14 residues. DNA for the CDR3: TGTGCCAGCAGTAACAGCGGGGGGCGGAATGAGCAGTTCTTC. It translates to CASSNSGGRNEQFF.

The CDR3 nucleotides read TGTGCCAGCAGCTTAGCGGGGGTCCTAACAGGGGAGCTGTTTTTT. Its translation: CASSLAGVLTGELFF. V and J are TRBV11-2 and TRBJ2-2, with D possibly matching TRBD2 (6 bases). There are 15 residues in the CDR3. V lost 1 base, J lost 8 bases, and 14 bases lay in between. Germline V gives CDR1 SGHAT, CDR2 FQNNGV.

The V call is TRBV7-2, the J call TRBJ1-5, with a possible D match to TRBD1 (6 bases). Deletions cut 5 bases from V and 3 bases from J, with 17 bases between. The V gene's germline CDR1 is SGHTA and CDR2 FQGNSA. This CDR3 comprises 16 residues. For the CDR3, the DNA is TGTGCCAGCAGCCAGTTTGGGACATCCACCAATCAGCCCCAGCATTTT. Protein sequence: CASSQFGTSTNQPQHF.

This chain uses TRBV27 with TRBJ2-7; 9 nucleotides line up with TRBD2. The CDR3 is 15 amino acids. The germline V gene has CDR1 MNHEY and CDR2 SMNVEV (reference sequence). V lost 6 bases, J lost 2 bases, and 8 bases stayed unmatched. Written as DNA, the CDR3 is TGTGCCAGCAGACGGGAGCGGGGGGCCCCCTACGAGCAGTACTTC. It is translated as CASRRERGAPYEQYF.

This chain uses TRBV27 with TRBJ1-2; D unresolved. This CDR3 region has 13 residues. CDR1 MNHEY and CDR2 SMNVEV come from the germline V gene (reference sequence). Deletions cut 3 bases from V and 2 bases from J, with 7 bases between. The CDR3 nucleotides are TGTGCCAGCAGTTTTTCAGTAAACTATGGCTACACCTTC. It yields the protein CASSFSVNYGYTF.

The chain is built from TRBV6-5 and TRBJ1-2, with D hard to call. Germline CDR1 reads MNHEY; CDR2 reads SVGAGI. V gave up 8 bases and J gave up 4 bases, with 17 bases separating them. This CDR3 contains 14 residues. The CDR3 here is CASLITRVGYGYTF. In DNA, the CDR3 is TGTGCCAGCCTAATAACGAGGGTTGGCTATGGCTACACCTTC.

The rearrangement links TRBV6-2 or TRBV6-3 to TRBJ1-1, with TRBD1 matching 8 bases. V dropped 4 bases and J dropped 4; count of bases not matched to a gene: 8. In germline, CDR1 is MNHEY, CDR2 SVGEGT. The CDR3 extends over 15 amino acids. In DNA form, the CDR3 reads TGTGCCAGCAGTTCCGACCTTCAGGGGGCCACTGAAGCTTTCTTT. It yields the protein CASSSDLQGATEAFF.

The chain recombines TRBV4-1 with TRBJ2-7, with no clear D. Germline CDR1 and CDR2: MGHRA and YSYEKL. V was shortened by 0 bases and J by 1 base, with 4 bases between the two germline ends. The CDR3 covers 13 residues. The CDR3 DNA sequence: TGCGCCAGCAGCCAAGATCAATCCTACGAGCAGTACTTC. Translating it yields CASSQDQSYEQYF.

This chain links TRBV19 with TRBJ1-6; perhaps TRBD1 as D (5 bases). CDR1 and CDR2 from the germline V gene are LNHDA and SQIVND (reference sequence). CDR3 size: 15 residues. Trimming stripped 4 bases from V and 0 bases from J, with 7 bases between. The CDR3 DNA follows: TGTGCCAGTAGTACCGGGGGCTCCTATAATTCACCCCTCCACTTT. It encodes CASSTGGSYNSPLHF.

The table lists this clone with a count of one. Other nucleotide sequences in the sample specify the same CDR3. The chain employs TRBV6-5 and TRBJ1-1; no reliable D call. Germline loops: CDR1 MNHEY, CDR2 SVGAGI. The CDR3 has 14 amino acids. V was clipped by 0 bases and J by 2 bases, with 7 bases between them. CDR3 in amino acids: CASSYSALNTEAFF. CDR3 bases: TGTGCCAGCAGTTACTCAGCCCTAAACACTGAAGCTTTCTTT.

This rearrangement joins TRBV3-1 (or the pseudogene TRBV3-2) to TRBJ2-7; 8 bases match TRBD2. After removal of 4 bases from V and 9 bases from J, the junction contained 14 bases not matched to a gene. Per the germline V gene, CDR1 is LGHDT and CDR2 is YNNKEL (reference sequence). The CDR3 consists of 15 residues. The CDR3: CASSPTSRGGVSQYF. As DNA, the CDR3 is TGTGCCAGCAGCCCGACATCCCGGGGGGGCGTATCGCAGTACTTC.

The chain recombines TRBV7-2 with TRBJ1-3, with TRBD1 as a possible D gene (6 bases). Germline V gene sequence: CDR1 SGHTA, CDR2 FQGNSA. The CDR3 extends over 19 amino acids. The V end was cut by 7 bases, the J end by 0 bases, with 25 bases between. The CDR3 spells CASILNPGVQVDSGNTIYF. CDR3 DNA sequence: TGTGCCAGCATCCTGAACCCAGGGGTGCAGGTAGACTCTGGAAACACCATATATTTT.

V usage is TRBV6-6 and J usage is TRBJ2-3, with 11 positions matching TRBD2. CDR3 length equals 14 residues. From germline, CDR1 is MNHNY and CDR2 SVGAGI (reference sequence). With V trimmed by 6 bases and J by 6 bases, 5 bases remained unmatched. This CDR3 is CASRNSGGADTQYF. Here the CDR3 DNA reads TGTGCCAGCAGGAATAGCGGGGGGGCTGATACGCAGTATTTT.

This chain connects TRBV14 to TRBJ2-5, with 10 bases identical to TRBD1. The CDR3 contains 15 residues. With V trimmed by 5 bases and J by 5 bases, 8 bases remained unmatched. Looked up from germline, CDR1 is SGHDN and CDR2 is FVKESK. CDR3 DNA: TGTGCCAGCAGCAGATGGGACAGGGGTCGGGAGACCCAGTACTTC. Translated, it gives CASSRWDRGRETQYF.

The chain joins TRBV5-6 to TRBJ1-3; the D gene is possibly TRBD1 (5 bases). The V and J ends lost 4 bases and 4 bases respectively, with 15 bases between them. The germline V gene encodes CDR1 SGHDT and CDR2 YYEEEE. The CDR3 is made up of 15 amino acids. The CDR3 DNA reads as TGTGCCAGCAGCCCTGGAGGGGAAACCGGAAACACCATATATTTT. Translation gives CASSPGGETGNTIYF.